This entry is about one T cell receptor (beta chain). What it binds is unknown. This entry is derived from a study of cytomegalovirus exposure and HLA in healthy donors. Regarding the study as a whole: Researchers catalogued some 160 TCR beta chains as cytomegalovirus-associated. The classifier reportedly diagnosed cytomegalovirus status with high specificity and sensitivity. It was confirmed in vitro that three of the CMV-associated chains were specific for CMV antigens.

Only in-frame clones appear in the TCRdb table, and some are missing; sequencing was by immunoSEQ multiplex PCR. The sample lists approximately 76,000 clones, around 94% occurring once. A roughly 130-subject validation cohort, separate from the approximately 610-subject first cohort, supplied the donors. V was cut by 1 base and J by 4 bases, with 19 bases left in between. Germline-derived CDR1 and CDR2 are LGHNA and YNFKEQ. The CDR3 runs to 17 residues. The chain combines TRBV4-2 with TRBJ2-5; D possibly corresponds to TRBD1 (7 bases). This TCR was sampled from a woman under 30 in good health and CMV-seronegative. Specimen: PBMCs. For the CDR3, the DNA is TGTGCCAGCAGCCAAGGTGTCAGGGGGGTTGGTTTAGAGACCCAGTACTTC. Amino acids: CASSQGVRGVGLETQYF.